This entry features one T cell receptor beta chain sequence. Its antigen remains unknown. When replicate PCRs were run on sorted subsets, they used 150 to 200 ng DNA, around 33,000 T cell genomes. The repertoire was sequenced with immunoSEQ multiplex PCR; TCRdb's copy has only in-frame clones and lacks some. The sample lists millions of clones; approximately 94% were seen once. This sample was taken from a study of shared clonotypes between healthy human individuals. The germline V gene encodes CDR1 SGHTA and CDR2 FQGNSA. The V segment lost 4 bases and the J segment 5 bases; nucleotides outside the gene matches: 5. The CDR3 has 17 residues. The study's findings and limits: Shared clonotypes across all four donors exceeded non-shared ones in generation probability. A generally larger estimated richness was seen in naive subsets than in memory subsets.

CD45RA-negative memory and CD45RA+ naive subsets were split from the CD4+ cells. Sequencing was performed on naive CD4+ T cells sorted from blood. Subset here: CD45RA+ positively selected. The chain carries TRBV7-2 and TRBJ2-2, with 15 bases matching TRBD2. This TCR came from a man younger than 30 in good health. CDR3: CASSSPGLAGGTGELFF. CDR3 bases: TGTGCCAGCAGCTCCCCGGGACTAGCGGGAGGAACCGGGGAGCTGTTTTTT.